At least ten counts were recorded for the clone carrying this T cell receptor beta chain. The sample comes from a study of T cells in Graves' hyperthyroidism and ophthalmopathy. PBMCs stemmed from under 11 ml fresh peripheral blood. Looked up from germline, CDR1 is LGHDT and CDR2 is YNNKEL (reference sequence). This CDR3 has 13 amino acids. V shed 3 bases and J shed 8 bases, with 13 bases lying between them. RNA transcripts served as the template for amplifying TCR beta CDR3 regions. An initial round of RT-PCR targeting the TCR CDR3 relied on the HTBI primer set. Using its own MiXCR run on the multiplex PCR reads, TCRdb lists one record per CDR3 protein. This table holds approximately 400,000 distinct CDR3 sequences, around a sixth found once.

This chain connects TRBV3-1 to TRBJ1-2; D is possibly TRBD1 (5 bases). This sequence was found in a man aged 18 to 35 with Graves' ophthalmopathy. The sample was blood. The CDR3 sequence is CASSQADRQGYTF. In DNA, the CDR3 is TGTGCCAGCAGCCAGGCCGACAGACAAGGCTACACCTTC.